One and the same sample provided the 8 T cell receptor beta chains below, sequenced in a study of shared T cell receptors in the human thymus (dated by TCRdb to the early 2020s). The library was obtained by the immunoSEQ multiplex PCR assay. TCRdb took this table from immuneACCESS and kept in-frame rearrangements with V and J called. Such tables lack part of the clones; where checked against another copy, unresolved V genes explain under half of the gap, and the rest is unexplained. This sample gives roughly 660,000 clones in total; over 75% of them show up just once. The ten largest account for around 0.0099% of the sample. In addition, the sample was reused for a study of human thymus T cells.

Source material: thymocytes. The receptors originated from a boy under three years old with a congenital heart defect. Donor details come from another sample of the same person, matched by shared clones.

The CDR3 DNA is TGTGCCAGCAGCGCCGCTAGCGGGAGGCAAGAGACCCAGTACTTC. Translation: CASSAASGRQETQYF. The chain has TRBV9 and TRBJ2-5; the match to TRBD2 covers 11 bases. Germline V CDR1 and CDR2: SGDLS, YYNGEE. Trimming at V came to 3 bases and at J to 2 bases, leaving 3 bases not matched to a gene. CDR3 length: 15 amino acids.

The chain recombines TRBV5-6 with TRBJ1-2; 11 bases line up with TRBD1. The trim removed 4 bases at V and 3 bases at J, leaving 5 bases unmatched. Germline V lookup: CDR1 SGHDT, CDR2 YYEEEE. The CDR3 runs 15 residues. CDR3 protein: CASSRGGQGDYGYTF. The CDR3 coding sequence is TGTGCCAGCAGCCGCGGGGGACAGGGGGACTATGGCTACACCTTC.

On this clone: Other DNA sequences within the sample encode an identical CDR3. Here the CDR3 DNA reads TGTGCCAGCTCCCCCGACAGAGCAGATACGCAGTATTTT. Translated: CASSPDRADTQYF. V and J are TRBV18 and TRBJ2-3, with D possibly TRBD1 on 5 matching bases. The CDR3 is 13 amino acids. Looked up from germline, CDR1 is KGHSH and CDR2 is LQKENI. V was trimmed by 6 bases and J by 4 bases, leaving 11 bases between them.

This clone was seen only once. V gene TRBV9 combines with J gene TRBJ2-7, with D perhaps matching TRBD1 (6 bases). Germline loops: CDR1 SGDLS, CDR2 YYNGEE. The length of the CDR3 is 14 residues. Trimming stripped 3 bases from V and 1 base from J, with 11 bases between. CDR3 coding DNA: TGTGCCAGCAGCGAAGGGGGTAGGTCCTACGAGCAGTACTTC. Its translation is CASSEGGRSYEQYF.

This clone was counted between two and nine times. The chain joins TRBV11-3 to TRBJ2-2, with 9 bases that match TRBD2. Germline CDR1 is SGHNT and CDR2 is YENEEA. V shed 1 base, J shed 2 bases, and the junction held 5 bases outside the gene matches. CDR3 length: 17 amino acids. CDR3 coding DNA: TGTGCCAGCAGCTTAGCTAGAGCGGGAGGAAACACCGGGGAGCTGTTTTTT. It yields the protein CASSLARAGGNTGELFF. The full variable domain, with the rest looked up from reference TRBV11-3 and TRBJ2-2, is EAGVVQSPRYKIIEKKQPVAFWCNPISGHNTLYWYLQNLGQGPELLIRYENEEAVDDSQLPKDRFSAERLKGVDSTLKIQPAELGDSAVYLCASSLARAGGNTGELFFGEGSRLTVL.

The chain employs TRBV15 and TRBJ1-4, with a possible D match to TRBD1 (6 bases). Germline V gene data show CDR1 as LNHNV and CDR2 as YYDKDF (reference sequence). The CDR3 spans 14 residues. V was trimmed by 5 bases and J by 6 bases, leaving 13 bases between them. The CDR3 nucleotides read TGTGCCACCAGCTTACAGGGAGGGGATGAAAAACTGTTTTTT. This gives the protein CATSLQGGDEKLFF.

This chain joins TRBV4-1 and TRBJ2-5; D is perhaps TRBD2 (5 bases). The CDR3 contains 14 residues. The V and J ends lost 1 base and 5 bases respectively, with 11 bases between them. The V gene's germline CDR1 is MGHRA and CDR2 YSYEKL. The CDR3 DNA sequence: TGCGCCAGCAGCCAAGGGGCTAGCTATGAGACCCAGTACTTC. This translates into CASSQGASYETQYF.

This clone was seen once. This chain links TRBV4-2 with TRBJ2-2; 8 bases are a match to TRBD2. Germline assignment: CDR1 LGHNA and CDR2 YNFKEQ. The V and J ends lost 7 bases and 5 bases, in that order; junction bases with no gene match: 6. The CDR3 is made up of 14 amino acids. CDR3 residues: CASINREGTGELFF. The CDR3 DNA follows: TGTGCCAGCATCAATCGGGAGGGAACCGGGGAGCTGTTTTTT.